The 28 T cell receptor beta chains given below trace back to one sample, sequenced in a study of shared clonotypes between healthy human individuals. Profiled with immunoSEQ multiplex PCR; TCRdb holds only in-frame clones, not every one. The sample has about 180,000 clones, 85% to 95% seen once; the top ten hold around 0.067%. Sequencing used naive CD4+ T cells sorted from blood. Stated subset: CD45RA+ positively selected. The receptors originated from a woman aged 30 to 39 in good health.

This chain joins TRBV7-8 and TRBJ2-3, with 9 bases fitting TRBD2. CDR1 and CDR2 (germline): SGHVS, FQNEAQ. V shed 5 bases and J 3 bases; nucleotides not matched to a gene: 12. CDR3 size: 17 residues. The CDR3 reads CASSPRAGGMRTDTQYF. CDR3 nucleotide sequence: TGTGCCAGCAGCCCCAGAGCGGGAGGAATGAGAACAGATACGCAGTATTTT.

V is TRBV6-1 and J is TRBJ1-2; D unclear. V shed 2 bases and J shed 8 bases, with 6 bases lying between them. The germline V gene has CDR1 MNHNS and CDR2 SASEGT. The CDR3 runs 11 residues. The CDR3 sequence: CASSELGGYTF. CDR3 DNA: TGTGCCAGCAGTGAACTCGGAGGCTACACCTTC.

The genes are TRBV28 and TRBJ2-5; no clear D. This CDR3 spans 13 amino acids. The ends were cut back, 4 bases at V and 5 bases at J, with 11 bases in the middle. CDR1 and CDR2 from the germline V gene are MDHEN and SYDVKM. Written as DNA, the CDR3 is TGTGCCAGCAGTTCAGAGGACCTGGAGACCCAGTACTTC. Amino acids: CASSSEDLETQYF.

V and J are TRBV5-5 and TRBJ2-6; 9 nucleotides match TRBD1. Germline V lookup: CDR1 SGHKS, CDR2 YYEKEE (reference sequence). CDR3 length equals 18 residues. The V and J ends lost 2 bases and 0 bases, in that order; junction bases with no gene match: 6. CDR3 nucleotides: TGTGCCAGCAGCTTCTCCGGGACAGGGAGCTCTGGGGCCAACGTCCTGACTTTC. Translated, it gives CASSFSGTGSSGANVLTF.

In its sample, this clone was seen once. The chain uses TRBV28 and TRBJ1-2; D gene ambiguous. This CDR3 region has 11 residues. Germline V CDR1 and CDR2: MDHEN, SYDVKM. V was clipped by 7 bases and J by 5 bases, with 8 bases between them. The CDR3 sequence: CASKQKYGYTF. CDR3 bases: TGTGCCAGCAAGCAAAAATATGGCTACACCTTC.

The V call is TRBV7-6, the J call TRBJ2-5; no clear D. This CDR3 comprises 13 residues. Trimming cost V 2 bases and J 2 bases, with 6 bases left between them. The germline V gene has CDR1 SGHVS and CDR2 FNYEAQ. The CDR3 sequence is CASSLYIQETQYF. The CDR3 DNA follows: TGTGCCAGCAGCTTATATATACAAGAGACCCAGTACTTC.

This chain uses TRBV28 with TRBJ1-2, with a weak D call TRBD1 (6 bases). Trimming removed 5 bases at V and 6 bases at J, with 13 bases between. The V gene's germline CDR1 is MDHEN and CDR2 SYDVKM. This CDR3 region has 13 residues. Here the CDR3 reads CASSQHRAHGYTF. The CDR3 DNA sequence: TGTGCCAGCAGTCAACACAGGGCTCATGGCTACACCTTC.

The V call is TRBV28, the J call TRBJ1-5, with no clear D. Germline V gene lookup returns CDR1 MDHEN and CDR2 SYDVKM. V lost 6 bases and J lost 4, with 16 bases in between. The CDR3 runs 15 residues. The DNA of the CDR3 is TGTGCCAGCAGCCCCGGCGTCCTTCGAAATCAGCCCCAGCATTTT. Its translation is CASSPGVLRNQPQHF. The full variable domain, with the rest looked up from reference TRBV28 and TRBJ1-5, is DVKVTQSSRYLVKRTGEKVFLECVQDMDHENMFWYRQDPGLGLRLIYFSYDVKMKEKGDIPEGYSVSREKKERFSLILESASTNQTSMYLCASSPGVLRNQPQHFGDGTRLSIL.

The chain uses TRBV7-2 and TRBJ2-7; possibly TRBD1 or TRBD2 for D (6 bases each). There are 16 residues in the CDR3. Trimming cost V 2 bases and J 6 bases, with 20 bases left between them. Germline V gene lookup returns CDR1 SGHTA and CDR2 FQGNSA. The CDR3 nucleotides are TGTGCCAGCAGCTTATTGTCGGGGGCCTTGTCCCTCGAGCAGTACTTC. Translation gives CASSLLSGALSLEQYF.

V and J are TRBV7-9 and TRBJ1-1; the D gene is possibly TRBD1 (6 bases). Looked up from germline, CDR1 is SEHNR and CDR2 is FQNEAQ (reference sequence). V lost 1 base, J lost 2 bases, and 11 bases lay in between. This CDR3 has 15 amino acids. CDR3 in DNA: TGTGCCAGCAGCTTAGAGGGGGGGTTCAACACTGAAGCTTTCTTT. Amino acids: CASSLEGGFNTEAFF.

The chain carries TRBV23-1 and TRBJ2-5; 10 bases are a match to TRBD1. The end of the DNA aligns better with TRBJ2-7, so the J call may be wrong. TRBV23-1 is an ORF for which the function is uncertain. The CDR3 loop spans 19 amino acids. The CDR3 sequence is CASSHPLSAPGQGSYEQYF. For the CDR3, the DNA is TGCGCCAGCAGTCACCCCCTATCCGCCCCGGGACAGGGGTCCTACGAGCAGTACTTC.

This clone was detected once. The rearrangement uses TRBV27 and TRBJ2-7; the match to TRBD2 covers 11 bases. Per the germline V gene, CDR1 is MNHEY and CDR2 is SMNVEV (reference sequence). J lost 7 bases, V lost 5 bases, and 13 bases had no gene match. The CDR3 has 16 amino acids. The CDR3: CASSPLRTSGSWEQYF. The CDR3 coding sequence is TGTGCCAGCAGTCCCCTCAGAACTAGCGGGAGTTGGGAGCAGTACTTC.

V usage is TRBV7-2 and J usage is TRBJ2-1; the D is unclear. The V gene's germline CDR1 is SGHTA and CDR2 FQGNSA. Trimming cost V 5 bases and J 9 bases, with 8 bases left between them. The CDR3 runs 11 residues. As DNA, the CDR3 is TGTGCCAGCAGCCCGGCTGCTGAGCAGTTCTTC. Translated: CASSPAAEQFF. Filled out from reference TRBV7-2 and TRBJ2-1, the complete variable domain reads GAGVSQSPSNKVTEKGKDVELRCDPISGHTALYWYRQSLGQGLEFLIYFQGNSAPDKSGLPSDRFSAERTGGSVSTLTIQRTQQEDSAVYLCASSPAAEQFFGPGTRLTVL.

This rearrangement joins TRBV6-5 to TRBJ2-7, with D unclear. Trimming removed 5 bases from V and 3 bases from J, with 14 bases in between. The CDR3 is 14 residues long. Germline V CDR1 and CDR2: MNHEY, SVGAGI. The chain's CDR3 is CASSSDGGVYEQYF. The CDR3 nucleotides read TGTGCCAGCAGTAGTGACGGTGGGGTCTACGAGCAGTACTTC.

The chain combines TRBV2 with TRBJ1-3; weak D call: TRBD1 (5 bases). Germline values: CDR1 SNHLY, CDR2 FYNNEI. V lost 4 bases to trimming and J lost 5 bases, with 12 bases between them. The CDR3 totals 14 residues. CDR3: CASSVRRVRNTIYF. In DNA form, the CDR3 reads TGTGCCAGCAGTGTCCGCAGGGTTCGAAACACCATATATTTT.

The chain has TRBV28 and TRBJ1-6; TRBD1 aligns across 11 bases. V lost 6 bases and J lost 8; bases outside the gene matches: 6. The CDR3 contains 15 residues. CDR1 is MDHEN, CDR2 SYDVKM, per germline. For the CDR3, the DNA is TGTGCCAGCAGCACTCCGGACAGGGGGCATTCACCCCTCCACTTT. It yields the protein CASSTPDRGHSPLHF.

The chain joins TRBV5-1 to TRBJ2-1, with D uncertain. Germline CDR1 SGHRS, CDR2 YFSETQ. The germline V and J ends were trimmed by 0 bases and 8 bases, with 12 bases remaining between them. The CDR3 spans 14 residues. In DNA, the CDR3 is TGCGCCAGCAGCTTGGTGACCGCGGTAGATGAGCAGTTCTTC. Its protein product is CASSLVTAVDEQFF. Full variable domain (rest looked up from reference TRBV5-1 and TRBJ2-1): KAGVTQTPRYLIKTRGQQVTLSCSPISGHRSVSWYQQTPGQGLQFLFEYFSETQRNKGNFPGRFSGRQFSNSRSEMNVSTLELGDSALYLCASSLVTAVDEQFFGPGTRLTVL.

The table lists this clone with a few counts. The chain has TRBV4-1 and TRBJ1-3, with 7 bases that match TRBD1. The germline V gene has CDR1 MGHRA and CDR2 YSYEKL. The CDR3 totals 14 residues. The V segment lost 4 bases and the J segment 2 bases; nucleotides outside the gene matches: 2. The CDR3 loop is CASSPGQTGNTIYF. The CDR3 bases are TGCGCCAGCAGCCCGGGACAGACTGGAAACACCATATATTTT.

The chain is built from TRBV2 and TRBJ1-2; TRBD1 is a possible D gene (5 bases). The V and J ends lost 7 bases and 2 bases respectively, with 11 bases between them. Germline CDR1 is SNHLY and CDR2 is FYNNEI. The CDR3 loop spans 13 amino acids. This chain's CDR3 is CASNRDGNYGYTF. CDR3 in DNA: TGTGCCAGCAATAGGGACGGGAACTATGGCTACACCTTC.

This clone was observed a handful of times. The chain is built from TRBV27 and TRBJ2-7, with 8 positions matching TRBD2. This CDR3 comprises 16 residues. Germline trimming cut 0 bases from V and 2 bases from J; bases unmatched to any gene: 6. Germline V gives CDR1 MNHEY, CDR2 SMNVEV (reference sequence). The CDR3 coding sequence is TGTGCCAGCAGTTTATCGAGGACTAGCTCGGCCTACGAGCAGTACTTC. Amino acid sequence: CASSLSRTSSAYEQYF.

The rearrangement links TRBV2 to TRBJ2-2; D gene ambiguous. Germline V gene data show CDR1 as SNHLY and CDR2 as FYNNEI. The CDR3 is 15 residues long. V lost 2 bases to trimming and J lost 4 bases, with 11 bases between them. The CDR3 DNA sequence: TGTGCCAGCAGTGAAATGGGGTGGATCACCGGGGAGCTGTTTTTT. It encodes CASSEMGWITGELFF.

This rearrangement joins TRBV5-4 to TRBJ1-1; D may be TRBD1 (5 bases). Trimming left V 1 base short and J 6 bases short, with 13 bases between. This CDR3 is built from 14 residues. Germline V gene data show CDR1 as SGHNT and CDR2 as YYREEE (reference sequence). CDR3 nucleotides: TGTGCCAGCAGCTTGCGAGGGGTAGACGCTGAAGCTTTCTTT. This encodes CASSLRGVDAEAFF.

This clone was observed a few times. The chain recombines TRBV2 with TRBJ2-7; no clear D. The CDR3 length is 13 residues. Looked up from germline, CDR1 is SNHLY and CDR2 is FYNNEI. V dropped 4 bases and J dropped 2 bases, with 9 bases sitting between them. The CDR3 nucleotides read TGTGCCAGCAGTGCGAACGGTGCCTACGAGCAGTACTTC. It specifies CASSANGAYEQYF.

V usage is TRBV5-1 and J usage is TRBJ2-7; perhaps TRBD1 as D (5 bases). The germline V gene has CDR1 SGHRS and CDR2 YFSETQ. Trimming shortened V by 2 bases and J by 7 bases, and 16 bases separated the two germline ends. The length of the CDR3 is 14 residues. DNA for the CDR3: TGCGCCAGCAGCTTTGGCAGGGCAAATGGGGAGCAGTACTTC. Encoded protein: CASSFGRANGEQYF.

The genes are TRBV9 and TRBJ2-5; D is ambiguous. Germline V lookup: CDR1 SGDLS, CDR2 YYNGEE. This CDR3 is built from 14 residues. The ends were cut back, 0 bases at V and 5 bases at J, with 11 bases in the middle. The CDR3 is CASSVEGSRETQYF. The CDR3 coding sequence is TGTGCCAGCAGCGTAGAGGGCAGTCGGGAGACCCAGTACTTC. Based on the CDR3 plus reference TRBV9 and TRBJ2-5, the full variable domain is DSGVTQTPKHLITATGQRVTLRCSPRSGDLSVYWYQQSLDQGLQFLIQYYNGEERAKGNILERFSAQQFPDLHSELNLSSLELGDSALYFCASSVEGSRETQYFGPGTRLLVL.

The chain couples TRBV27 to TRBJ1-4, with D maybe TRBD1 (5 bases). Per the germline V gene, CDR1 is MNHEY and CDR2 is SMNVEV (reference sequence). Trimming left V 5 bases short and J 0 bases short, with 7 bases between. The CDR3 contains 14 residues. The CDR3 DNA reads TGTGCCAGCAGTCAGACAGCAACTAATGAAAAACTGTTTTTT. This codes for CASSQTATNEKLFF.

The chain uses TRBV5-1 and TRBJ2-5, with D uncertain. Near its end, the DNA agrees better with TRBJ2-7, so the J call may be wrong. The CDR3 consists of 14 residues. Germline loops: CDR1 SGHRS, CDR2 YFSETQ. The CDR3 loop is CASSSLDGSYEQYF. Here the CDR3 DNA reads TGCGCCAGCAGCTCCCTGGACGGATCGTACGAGCAGTACTTC.

This clone came up a few times. The gene calls are TRBV11-1 and TRBJ1-1, with 8 positions matching TRBD1. CDR1 and CDR2 from the germline V gene are SGHAT and FQDESV (reference sequence). This CDR3 spans 12 amino acids. With V trimmed by 5 bases and J by 11 bases, 7 bases remained unmatched. The CDR3 here is CASSLRTGNAFF. CDR3 bases: TGTGCCAGCAGCCTAAGGACAGGGAATGCTTTCTTT.